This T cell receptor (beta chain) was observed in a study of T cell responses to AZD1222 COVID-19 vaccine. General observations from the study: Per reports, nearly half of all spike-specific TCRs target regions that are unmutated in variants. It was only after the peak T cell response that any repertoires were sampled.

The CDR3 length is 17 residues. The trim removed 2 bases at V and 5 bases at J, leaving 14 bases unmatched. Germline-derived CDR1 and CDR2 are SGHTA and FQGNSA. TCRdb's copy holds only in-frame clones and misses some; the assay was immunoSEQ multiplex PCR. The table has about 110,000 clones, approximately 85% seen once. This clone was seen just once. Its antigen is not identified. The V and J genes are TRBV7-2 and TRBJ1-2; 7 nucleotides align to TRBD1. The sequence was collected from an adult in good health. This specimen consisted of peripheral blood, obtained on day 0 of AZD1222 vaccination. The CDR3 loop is CASSLSRSDRAGYGYTF. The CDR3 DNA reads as TGTGCCAGCAGCTTATCTCGGAGCGACAGGGCAGGTTATGGCTACACCTTC.